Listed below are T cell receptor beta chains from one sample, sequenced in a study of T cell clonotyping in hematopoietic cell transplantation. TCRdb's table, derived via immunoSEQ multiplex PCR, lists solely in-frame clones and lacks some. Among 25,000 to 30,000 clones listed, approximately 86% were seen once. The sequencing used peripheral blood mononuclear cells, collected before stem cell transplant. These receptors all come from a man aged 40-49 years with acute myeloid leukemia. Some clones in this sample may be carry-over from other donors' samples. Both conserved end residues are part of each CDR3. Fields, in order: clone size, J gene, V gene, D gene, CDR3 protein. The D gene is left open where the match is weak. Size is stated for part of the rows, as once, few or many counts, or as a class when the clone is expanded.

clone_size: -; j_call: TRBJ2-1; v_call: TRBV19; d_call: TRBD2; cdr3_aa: CASSISSGGPYNEQFF
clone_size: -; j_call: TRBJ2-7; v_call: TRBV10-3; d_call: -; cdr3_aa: CAISESGVVEQYF
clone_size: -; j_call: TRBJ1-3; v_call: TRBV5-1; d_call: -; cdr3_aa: CASSPREGSGNTIYF
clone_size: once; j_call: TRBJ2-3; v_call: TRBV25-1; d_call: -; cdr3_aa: CASSGWTDTQYF
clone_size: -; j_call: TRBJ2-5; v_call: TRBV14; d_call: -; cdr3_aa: CASSTHAGGTQYF
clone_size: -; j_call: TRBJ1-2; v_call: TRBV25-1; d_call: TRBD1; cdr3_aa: CASSVAGGVDYGYTF
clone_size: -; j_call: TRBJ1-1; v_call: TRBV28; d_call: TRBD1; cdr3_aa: CASSLGTGAGEAFF
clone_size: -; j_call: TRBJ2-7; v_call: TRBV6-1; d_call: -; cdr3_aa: CASSAGGTSSYEQYF
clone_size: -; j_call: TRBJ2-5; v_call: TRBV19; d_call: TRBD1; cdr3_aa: CASRTQGAGKTQYF
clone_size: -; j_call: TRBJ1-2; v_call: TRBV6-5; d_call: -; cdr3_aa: CASSGDRTYGYTF
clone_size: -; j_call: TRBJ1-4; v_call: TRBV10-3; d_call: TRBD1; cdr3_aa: CAISPGQGGTNEKLFF
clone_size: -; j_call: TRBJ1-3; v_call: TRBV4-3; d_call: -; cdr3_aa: CASSQRTVSGNTIYF
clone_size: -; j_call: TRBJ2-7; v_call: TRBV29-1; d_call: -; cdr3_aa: CSVDGFGYEQYF
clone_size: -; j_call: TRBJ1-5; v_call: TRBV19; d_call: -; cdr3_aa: CASSIQGPNQPQHF
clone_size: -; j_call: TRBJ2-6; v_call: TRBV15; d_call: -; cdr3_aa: CATSRPDRYGANVLTF
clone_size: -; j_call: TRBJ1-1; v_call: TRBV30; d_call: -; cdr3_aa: CAWSVLDTEAFF
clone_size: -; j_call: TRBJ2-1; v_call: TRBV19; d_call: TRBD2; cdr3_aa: CASSPRTSRDEQFF
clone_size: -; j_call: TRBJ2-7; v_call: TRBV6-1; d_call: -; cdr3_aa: CASNRGPHYEQYF
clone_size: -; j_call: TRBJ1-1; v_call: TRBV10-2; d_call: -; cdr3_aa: CASSEEDYTEAFF
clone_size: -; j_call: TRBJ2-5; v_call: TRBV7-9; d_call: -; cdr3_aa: CASSPAGTGRETQYF
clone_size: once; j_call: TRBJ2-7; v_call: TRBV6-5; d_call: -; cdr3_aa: CASSFEGTSAYEQYF
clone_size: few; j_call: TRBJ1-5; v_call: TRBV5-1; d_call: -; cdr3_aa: CASSVDGQYQPQHF
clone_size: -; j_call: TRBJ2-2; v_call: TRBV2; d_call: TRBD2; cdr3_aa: CASSEQGLAGAGELFF
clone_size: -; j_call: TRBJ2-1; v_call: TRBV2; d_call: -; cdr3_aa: CASSARATGYGNEQFF
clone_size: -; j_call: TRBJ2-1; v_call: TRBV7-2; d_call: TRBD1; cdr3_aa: CASSLAGTGHNEQFF
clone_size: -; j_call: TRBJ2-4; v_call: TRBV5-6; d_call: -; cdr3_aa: CASSLGPKNIQYF
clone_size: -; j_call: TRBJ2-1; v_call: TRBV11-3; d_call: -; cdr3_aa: CATKKTGTTEYFF
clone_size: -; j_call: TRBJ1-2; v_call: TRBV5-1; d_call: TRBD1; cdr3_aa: CASSLGGQRTGINTF